This T cell receptor (beta chain) was captured in a study of identical twins. Germline V gene data show CDR1 as SGHVS and CDR2 as FQNEAQ. V was clipped by 1 base and J by 7 bases, with 8 bases between them. This CDR3 region has 13 residues. Study-wide results and caveats: Twin pairs had excess sharing that was weaker in beta out-of-frame sequences.

This clonotype has only a few counts. What it binds is not known. TCRdb processed the 5' RACE reads anew with MiXCR; each CDR3 protein has one entry. The table lists about 920,000 distinct CDR3 sequences, around 12% of them singletons, with around 1.6% in the top ten. This sample also appeared in a second study, on yellow fever vaccine responses in identical twins.

The specimen sequenced was PBMCs. The chain has TRBV7-8 and TRBJ2-1; D unclear. This TCR was recovered from a woman aged 18-29 years in good health. CDR3: CASSLDSRNEQFF. The DNA for the CDR3 is TGTGCCAGCAGCTTAGATTCCCGAAATGAGCAGTTCTTC.